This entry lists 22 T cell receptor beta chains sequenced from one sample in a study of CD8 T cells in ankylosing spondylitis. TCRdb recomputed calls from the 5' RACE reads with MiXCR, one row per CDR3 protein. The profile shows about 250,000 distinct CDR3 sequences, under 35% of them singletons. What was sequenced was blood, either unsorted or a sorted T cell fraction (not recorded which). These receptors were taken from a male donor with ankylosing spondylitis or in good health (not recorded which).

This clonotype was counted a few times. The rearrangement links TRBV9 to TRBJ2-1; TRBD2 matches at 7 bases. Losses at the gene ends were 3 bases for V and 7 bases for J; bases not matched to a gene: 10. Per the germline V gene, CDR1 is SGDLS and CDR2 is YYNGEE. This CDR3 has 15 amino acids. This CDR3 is CASSASGGMVNEQFF. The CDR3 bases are TGTGCCAGCAGCGCCTCCGGGGGGATGGTGAATGAGCAGTTCTTC.

The CDR3 bases are TGCAGCGTTGAGGGTCGGTCGAACACTGAAGCTTTCTTT. Translating it yields CSVEGRSNTEAFF. The J gene is TRBJ1-1, the V gene TRBV29-1; no definite D call. Deletions cut 3 bases from V and 1 base from J, with 9 bases between. From germline, CDR1 is SQVTM and CDR2 ANQGSEA. The length of the CDR3 is 13 residues.

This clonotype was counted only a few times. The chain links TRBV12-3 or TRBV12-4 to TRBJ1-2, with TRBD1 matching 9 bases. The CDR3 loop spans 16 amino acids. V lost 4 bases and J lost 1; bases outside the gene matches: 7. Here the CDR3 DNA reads TGTGCCAGCAGTTCGACAGGGGGACTCGGTAACTATGGCTACACCTTC. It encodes CASSSTGGLGNYGYTF.

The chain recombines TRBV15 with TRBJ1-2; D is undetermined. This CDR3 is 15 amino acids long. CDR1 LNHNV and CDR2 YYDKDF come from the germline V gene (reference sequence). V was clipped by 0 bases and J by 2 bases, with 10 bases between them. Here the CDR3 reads CATSRDGYANYGYTF. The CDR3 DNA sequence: TGTGCCACCAGCAGAGACGGATACGCCAACTATGGCTACACCTTC.

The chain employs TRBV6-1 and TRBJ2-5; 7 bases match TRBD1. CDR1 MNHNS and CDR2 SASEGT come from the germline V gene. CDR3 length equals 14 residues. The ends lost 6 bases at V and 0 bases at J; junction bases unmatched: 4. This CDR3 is CASSQQGYQETQYF. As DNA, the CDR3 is TGTGCCAGCAGCCAACAGGGGTACCAAGAGACCCAGTACTTC.

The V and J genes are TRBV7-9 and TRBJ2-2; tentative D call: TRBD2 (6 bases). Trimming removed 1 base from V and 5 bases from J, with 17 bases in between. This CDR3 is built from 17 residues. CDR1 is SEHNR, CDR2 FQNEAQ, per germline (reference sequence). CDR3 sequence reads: CASSLVGRGTRTGELFF. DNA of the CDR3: TGTGCCAGCAGCTTAGTGGGGCGGGGTACAAGGACCGGGGAGCTGTTTTTT.

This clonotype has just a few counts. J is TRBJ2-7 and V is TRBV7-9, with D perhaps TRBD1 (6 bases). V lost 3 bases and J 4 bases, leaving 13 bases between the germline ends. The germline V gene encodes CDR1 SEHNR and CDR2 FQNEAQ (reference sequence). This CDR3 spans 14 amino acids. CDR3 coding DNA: TGTGCCAGCAGCTTCACCGCAGGGGAATACGAGCAGTACTTC. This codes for CASSFTAGEYEQYF. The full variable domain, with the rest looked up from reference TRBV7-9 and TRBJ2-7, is DTGVSQNPRHKITKRGQNVTFRCDPISEHNRLYWYRQTLGQGPEFLTYFQNEAQLEKSRLLSDRFSAERPKGSFSTLEIQRTEQGDSAMYLCASSFTAGEYEQYFGPGTRLTVT.

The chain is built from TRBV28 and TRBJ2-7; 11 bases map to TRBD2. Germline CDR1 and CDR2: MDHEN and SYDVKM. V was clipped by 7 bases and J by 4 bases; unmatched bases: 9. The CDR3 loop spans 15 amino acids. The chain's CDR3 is CASNALAGGQYEQYF. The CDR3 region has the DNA TGTGCCAGCAACGCGCTAGCGGGGGGCCAATACGAGCAGTACTTC.

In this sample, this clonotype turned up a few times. In DNA, the CDR3 is TGTGCCAGCAGCCCGCGACACGTCGATTCACCCCTCCACTTT. Amino acids: CASSPRHVDSPLHF. The chain joins TRBV9 to TRBJ1-6; D remains ambiguous. Germline V gene sequence: CDR1 SGDLS, CDR2 YYNGEE. The V end was cut by 4 bases, the J end by 8 bases, with 13 bases between. The CDR3 covers 14 residues.

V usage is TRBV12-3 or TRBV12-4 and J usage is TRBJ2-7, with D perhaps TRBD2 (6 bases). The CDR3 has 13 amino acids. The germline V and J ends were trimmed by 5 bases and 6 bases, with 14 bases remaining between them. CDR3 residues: CASSPTRSSEQYF. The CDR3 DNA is TGTGCCAGCAGTCCGACTAGGTCATCCGAGCAGTACTTC.

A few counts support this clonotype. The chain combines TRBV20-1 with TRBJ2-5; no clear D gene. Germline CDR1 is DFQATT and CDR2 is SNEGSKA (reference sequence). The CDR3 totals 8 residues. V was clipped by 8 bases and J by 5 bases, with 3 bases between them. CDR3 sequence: CSKETQYF. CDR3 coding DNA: TGCAGTAAGGAGACCCAGTACTTC.

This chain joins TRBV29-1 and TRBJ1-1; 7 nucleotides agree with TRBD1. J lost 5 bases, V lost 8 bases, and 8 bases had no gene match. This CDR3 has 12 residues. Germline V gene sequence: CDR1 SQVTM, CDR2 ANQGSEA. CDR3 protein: CSFRTGRTEAFF. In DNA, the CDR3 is TGCAGCTTCCGGACAGGAAGGACTGAAGCTTTCTTT.

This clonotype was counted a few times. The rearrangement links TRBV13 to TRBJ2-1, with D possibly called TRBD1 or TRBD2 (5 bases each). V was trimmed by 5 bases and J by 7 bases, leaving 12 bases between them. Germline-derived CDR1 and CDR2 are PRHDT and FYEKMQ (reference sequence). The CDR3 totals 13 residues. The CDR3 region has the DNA TGTGCCAGCAGCCCGGGGTGGGGGAATGAGCAGTTCTTC. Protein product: CASSPGWGNEQFF.

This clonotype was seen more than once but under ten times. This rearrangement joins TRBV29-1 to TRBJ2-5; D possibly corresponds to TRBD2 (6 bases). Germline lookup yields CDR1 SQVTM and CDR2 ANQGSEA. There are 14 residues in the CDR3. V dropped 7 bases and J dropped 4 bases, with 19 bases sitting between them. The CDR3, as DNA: TGCAGCGCGGGGACTCCCGACAAAGTAGAGACCCAGTACTTC. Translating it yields CSAGTPDKVETQYF.

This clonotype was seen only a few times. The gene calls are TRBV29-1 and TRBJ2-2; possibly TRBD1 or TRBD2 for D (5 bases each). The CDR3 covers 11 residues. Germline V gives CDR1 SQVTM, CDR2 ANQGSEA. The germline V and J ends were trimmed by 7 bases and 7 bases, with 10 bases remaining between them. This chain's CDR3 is CSGGTYGELFF. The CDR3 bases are TGCAGCGGGGGGACGTACGGGGAGCTGTTTTTT.

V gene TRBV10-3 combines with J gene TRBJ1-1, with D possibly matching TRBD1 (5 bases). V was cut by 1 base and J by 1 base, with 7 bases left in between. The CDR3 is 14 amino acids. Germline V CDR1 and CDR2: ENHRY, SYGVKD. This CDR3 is CAISELGGNTEAFF. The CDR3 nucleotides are TGTGCCATCAGTGAGTTGGGGGGGAACACTGAAGCTTTCTTT.

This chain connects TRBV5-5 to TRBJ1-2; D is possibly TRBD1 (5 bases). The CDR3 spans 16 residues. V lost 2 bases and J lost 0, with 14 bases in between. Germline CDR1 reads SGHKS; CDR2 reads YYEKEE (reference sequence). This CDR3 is CASSLSGGRSNYGYTF. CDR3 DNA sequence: TGTGCCAGCAGCTTATCCGGGGGACGATCTAACTATGGCTACACCTTC.

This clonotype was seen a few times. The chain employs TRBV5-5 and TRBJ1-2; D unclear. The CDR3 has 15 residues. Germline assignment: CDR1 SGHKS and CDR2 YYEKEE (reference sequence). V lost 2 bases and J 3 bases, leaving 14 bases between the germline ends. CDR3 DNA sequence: TGTGCCAGCAGCTTACGGTCGTGGCAGGACTATGGCTACACCTTC. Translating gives CASSLRSWQDYGYTF.

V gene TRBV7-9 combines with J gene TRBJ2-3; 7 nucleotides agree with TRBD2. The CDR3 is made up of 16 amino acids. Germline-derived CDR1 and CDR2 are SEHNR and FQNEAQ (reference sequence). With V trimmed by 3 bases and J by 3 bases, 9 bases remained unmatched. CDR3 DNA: TGTGCCAGCAGCTTGTATGGGCCTAGCGGAACAGATACGCAGTATTTT. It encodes CASSLYGPSGTDTQYF.

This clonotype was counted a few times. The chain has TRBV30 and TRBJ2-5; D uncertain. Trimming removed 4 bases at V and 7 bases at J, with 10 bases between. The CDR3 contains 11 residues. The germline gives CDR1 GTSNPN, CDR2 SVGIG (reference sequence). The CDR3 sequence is CAWTSGATQYF. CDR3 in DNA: TGTGCCTGGACGTCAGGCGCGACCCAGTACTTC.

In nucleotides, the CDR3 is TGTGCCACCAGCAGAGAGCTTCAAGAGACCCAGTACTTC. It codes for CATSRELQETQYF. The chain joins TRBV15 to TRBJ2-5; D remains ambiguous. The CDR3 contains 13 residues. Germline CDR1 reads LNHNV; CDR2 reads YYDKDF (reference sequence). Trimming took 0 bases from V and 2 from J, leaving 4 bases between them.

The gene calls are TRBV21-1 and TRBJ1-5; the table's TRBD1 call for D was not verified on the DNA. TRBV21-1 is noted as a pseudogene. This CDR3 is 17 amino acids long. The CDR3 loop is CASSKARRDRDNQPQHF. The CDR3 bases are TGTGCCAGCAGCAAAGCTCGGCGGGACAGGGATAATCAGCCCCAGCATTTT.